Listed below are T cell receptor beta chains from one sample, sequenced in a study of CD8+CD57+ T cells in acquired aplastic anemia. In TCRdb, the reads were re-called with MiXCR into one record per CDR3 protein. The sample carries 250,000 to 350,000 distinct CDR3 sequences, 45% to 70% recorded once. The sample was sorted CD4+, CD8+, or CD8+CD57+ T cells (not recorded which) from PBMCs. These receptors were obtained from a human donor with severe aplastic anemia or a healthy control (not recorded which). CDR3s include the opening cysteine and the closing phenylalanine or tryptophan. The D gene is left open where the match is weak. Some rows mark clone size as missing; the rest say once, few, many or name a class of expanded clone.

d_gene: .
j_gene: TRBJ1-6
v_gene: TRBV5-1
abundance: many
CDR3nt: TGCGCCAGCAGCTTAGATAACTCACCCCTCCACTTT
CDR3aa: CASSLDNSPLHF

d_gene: .
j_gene: TRBJ2-3
v_gene: TRBV2
abundance: .
CDR3nt: TGTGCCAGCACCGGGACTCCGCGGACAGATACGCAGTATTTT
CDR3aa: CASTGTPRTDTQYF

d_gene: .
j_gene: TRBJ1-1
v_gene: TRBV19
abundance: .
CDR3nt: TGTGCCAGTAGGCAGGGAGGGAACACTGAAGCTTTCTTT
CDR3aa: CASRQGGNTEAFF

d_gene: TRBD1
j_gene: TRBJ1-6
v_gene: TRBV12-3/TRBV12-4
abundance: .
CDR3nt: TGTGCCAGCAGCACTCGGGACAGCTATAATTCACCCCTCCACTTT
CDR3aa: CASSTRDSYNSPLHF

d_gene: .
j_gene: TRBJ2-7
v_gene: TRBV20-1
abundance: once
CDR3nt: TGCAGCGCTAGGCCCGGGTTGGGGTCCTACGAGCAGTACTTC
CDR3aa: CSARPGLGSYEQYF

d_gene: .
j_gene: TRBJ2-6
v_gene: TRBV20-1
abundance: few
CDR3nt: TGCAGTGCTAAGGAGGGGGCTGGGGCCAACGTCCTGACTTTC
CDR3aa: CSAKEGAGANVLTF

d_gene: .
j_gene: TRBJ2-7
v_gene: TRBV5-5
abundance: .
CDR3nt: TGTGCCAGCAGCTTGGGGCAGGACGAGCAGTACTTC
CDR3aa: CASSLGQDEQYF

d_gene: TRBD2
j_gene: TRBJ2-1
v_gene: TRBV24-1
abundance: .
CDR3nt: TGTGCCACCAGTGAGTTGGGACTAGAGTTCGCTGAGCAGTTCTTC
CDR3aa: CATSELGLEFAEQFF

d_gene: .
j_gene: TRBJ2-1
v_gene: TRBV6-6
abundance: many
CDR3nt: TGTGCCAGCAGGACGGGTGGCTCCTACAATGAGCAGTTCTTC
CDR3aa: CASRTGGSYNEQFF

d_gene: TRBD2
j_gene: TRBJ2-2
v_gene: TRBV5-1
abundance: .
CDR3nt: TGCGCCAGCAGATCTAGCGGGTTGAAAACGAACACCGGGGAGCTGTTTTTT
CDR3aa: CASRSSGLKTNTGELFF

d_gene: .
j_gene: TRBJ2-6
v_gene: TRBV2
abundance: few
CDR3nt: TGTGCCAGGAGATTAAGCTCTGGGGCCAACGTCCTGACTTTC
CDR3aa: CARRLSSGANVLTF

d_gene: .
j_gene: TRBJ2-6
v_gene: TRBV19
abundance: .
CDR3nt: TGTGCCACCACGGAATCTGGGGCCAACGTCCTGACTTTC
CDR3aa: CATTESGANVLTF

d_gene: TRBD1
j_gene: TRBJ2-3
v_gene: TRBV4-3
abundance: .
CDR3nt: TGCGCCAGCAGCCAAGATGGGGACAGGGGGCAGGCAGATACGCAGTATTTT
CDR3aa: CASSQDGDRGQADTQYF